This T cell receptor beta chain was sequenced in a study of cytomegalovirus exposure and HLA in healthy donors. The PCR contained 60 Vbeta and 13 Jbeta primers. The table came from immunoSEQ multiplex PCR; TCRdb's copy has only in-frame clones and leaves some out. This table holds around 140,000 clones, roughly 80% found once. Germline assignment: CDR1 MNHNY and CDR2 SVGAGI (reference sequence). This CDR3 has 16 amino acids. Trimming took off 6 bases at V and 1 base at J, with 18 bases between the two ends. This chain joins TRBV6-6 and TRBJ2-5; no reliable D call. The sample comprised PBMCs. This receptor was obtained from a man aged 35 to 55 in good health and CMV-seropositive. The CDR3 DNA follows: TGTGCCAGCAGCCCCCTAAAGCTCTCCTCCCAAGAGACCCAGTACTTC. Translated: CASSPLKLSSQETQYF.